The subject of this entry is one T cell receptor beta chain. This receptor's antigen is unknown. Base quality data are lacking; no much larger clone is found one base away. Sample time point, as interpreted from the label and publication: baseline before first vaccination. Vaccinee samples came from UK trials COV001 and COV002, including a single-blind randomized controlled phase 2/3 trial of AZD1222 (ChAdOx1 nCoV-19) in healthy adults. Trial participant PBMC samples were collected at day 0 and day 28 after the second dose for TCRbeta chain sequencing. The CDR3 regions of human TCRbeta chains were analyzed by immunosequencing. Under the source paper's analysis protocol: Repertoire TCRs were matched against a reference library of SARS-CoV-2-specific TCRs generated with the MIRA antigen-specificity platform. Breadth was defined as the fraction of unique TCRs that were SARS-CoV-2-associated, and depth was defined as the fraction of total T cells that were SARS-CoV-2-associated. Each spike-specific TCR was assigned to its reactive spike region and to a CD4 or CD8 class using the MIRA data. Log10-transformed breadth and depth values were compared by one-way ANOVA with Sidak's multiple comparisons tests. TCRdb holds this immuneACCESS table with in-frame rearrangements only. Some clones are missing; in checked studies, unresolved V genes explain under half, and the rest has no known cause. V and J calls plus clone size are reproduced from that table; the DNA served to infer D and trimming. The sample table shows about 190,000 clones, and roughly 93% are seen once. The ten largest clones take up more than 0.75% of the sample.

The sample is drawn from a study of T cell responses to AZD1222 COVID-19 vaccine (dated by TCRdb to the early 2020s). For the study in its entirety: AZD1222 recipients whose second dose came at about 4 weeks and those whose second dose came at about 12 weeks were combined into one group, since spike-specific TCR depth and breadth did not differ between the two schedules. Trial participants were enrolled into age subgroups of 18-55, 56-69 and 70-plus years, which contained around 140, 26 and 57 TCR-sequenced participants, respectively. A total of over 230 trial participants underwent TCR sequencing, of whom 207 had received two doses of AZD1222 and some 25 had received two doses of the MenACWY control vaccine.

General study outcomes and caveats: No day 14 peak-response samples were available, so repertoires were characterized only after the peak T cell response. Only five or six AZD1222 recipients were SARS-CoV-2 seropositive at baseline, limiting conclusions about previously exposed vaccinees. Epitopes outside the regions mutated in the B.1.351 and B.1.1.7 variants were reportedly recognized by nearly half of the unique spike-specific TCRs. In the small 56-69-year group, the increase in depth fell short of significance, most likely because of low power. After two AZD1222 doses, spike-specific TCR breadth and depth were significantly higher than at day 0 and than in MenACWY recipients. CD4 TCRs associated with the vaccine covered the entire spike protein, and the dominant responses were in regions 160-218 and 743-854. Participants were mostly white British and included more females than males, and it was suggested by the authors that clonal diversity may have been underestimated.

The specimen comprised peripheral blood, sampled on day 0 of AZD1222 vaccination. The receptor was derived from an adult in good health.

The CDR3 corresponds to CASSSHSRAGGLDEQFF. The sequenced DNA: TGTGCCAGCTCTTCCCATTCCCGAGCGGGGGGACTGGATGAGCAGTTCTTC. The chain uses TRBV6-4 and TRBJ2-1; 9 bases in the middle match TRBD2. Inclusive of the bounding cysteine and phenylalanine, the CDR3 is 17 residues long. Only the CDR3 region is kept as DNA, spanning 51 bases read in frame from base 1. V is trimmed back by 8 bases and J by 8 bases, and the junction contains 19 bases that no gene match accounts for. According to the germline V gene, CDR1 reads MRHNA and CDR2 reads SNTAGT.